This passage covers 29 T cell receptor beta chains from one sample sequenced in a study of blood T cell repertoires in COVID-19. Some clones are missing from TCRdb's copy, which holds only in-frame ones; the method was immunoSEQ multiplex PCR. Of about 120,000 clones listed, 70% to 85% are singletons. Input material: peripheral blood. The receptors were sampled from a woman between 65 and 79 years old with acute or convalescent COVID-19.

V is TRBV9 and J is TRBJ2-1; D perhaps matches TRBD1 (6 bases). Germline loops: CDR1 SGDLS, CDR2 YYNGEE. V shed 0 bases and J shed 5 bases, with 9 bases lying between them. The CDR3 loop spans 14 amino acids. This chain's CDR3 is CASSVGGTNNEQFF. The CDR3 region has the DNA TGTGCCAGCAGCGTAGGGGGGACAAACAATGAGCAGTTCTTC.

In the case of this clone: Additional DNA sequences in this sample encode the identical CDR3. The V gene is TRBV7-2, the J gene TRBJ2-3; 7 nucleotides align to TRBD2. The CDR3 length is 15 residues. The germline V gene encodes CDR1 SGHTA and CDR2 FQGNSA. The V segment lost 0 bases and the J segment 1 base; nucleotides outside the gene matches: 1. In DNA form, the CDR3 reads TGTGCCAGCAGCTTAGCCCGGGGGGGCACAGATACGCAGTATTTT. Its translation is CASSLARGGTDTQYF.

The rearrangement links TRBV6-4 to TRBJ2-3; a possible D gene is TRBD1 (5 bases). CDR3 length equals 14 residues. Trimming removed 6 bases at V and 6 bases at J, with 16 bases between. The germline V gene encodes CDR1 MRHNA and CDR2 SNTAGT. The CDR3 DNA sequence: TGTGCCAGCAGCCCTGACGGACAAGGGGATACGCAGTATTTT. This codes for CASSPDGQGDTQYF.

In this sample, this clone turned up a few times. The J gene is TRBJ1-4, the V gene TRBV13; 7 bases are a match to TRBD1. CDR3 length equals 14 residues. With 3 bases clipped from V and 12 bases from J, the junction kept 10 bases outside the gene matches. Germline values: CDR1 PRHDT, CDR2 FYEKMQ (reference sequence). CDR3 residues: CASSLNRGRGELFF. DNA of the CDR3: TGTGCCAGCAGCTTGAACAGGGGAAGGGGGGAACTGTTTTTT.

The chain is built from TRBV10-1 and TRBJ2-7; a weak D match, TRBD1 (6 bases). Germline assignment: CDR1 WNHNN and CDR2 SYGVQD (reference sequence). Deletions cut 2 bases from V and 1 base from J, with 21 bases between. The CDR3 length is 18 residues. The CDR3 region has the DNA TGCGCCAGCAGTGAGCCGTGGGACACCCAAGGGCCTTCCTACGAGCAGTACGTC. This codes for CASSEPWDTQGPSYEQYV.

This chain links TRBV6-2 or TRBV6-3 with TRBJ1-5; 8 nucleotides line up with TRBD1. Germline V CDR1 and CDR2: MNHEY, SVGEGT. Losses at the gene ends were 6 bases for V and 5 bases for J; bases not matched to a gene: 3. CDR3 length equals 13 residues. The CDR3 DNA reads TGTGCCAGCAGCACAGGGGGTGATCAGCCCCAGCATTTT. Protein product: CASSTGGDQPQHF.

The chain is built from TRBV4-2 and TRBJ2-1; TRBD2 matches 9 bases. The V segment lost 2 bases and the J segment 3 bases; nucleotides outside the gene matches: 8. The CDR3 spans 17 residues. Germline values: CDR1 LGHNA, CDR2 YNFKEQ. As DNA, the CDR3 is TGTGCCAGCAGCCAACGCGTAGCGGGGGTTAGCTACAATGAGCAGTTCTTC. The encoded protein is CASSQRVAGVSYNEQFF.

The J gene is TRBJ2-3, the V gene TRBV11-3; 10 positions agree with TRBD2. Germline V CDR1 and CDR2: SGHNT, YENEEA. CDR3 size: 15 residues. The ends lost 5 bases at V and 7 bases at J; junction bases unmatched: 9. For the CDR3, the DNA is TGTGCCAGCAGCCTCAGCGGGGGGGCTAGAAATACGCAGTATTTT. It encodes CASSLSGGARNTQYF.

The CDR3: CASSLVWAPNEKLFF. CDR3 nucleotides: TGTGCCAGCAGCTTAGTGTGGGCCCCCAATGAAAAACTGTTTTTT. The chain joins TRBV11-3 to TRBJ1-4, with D unresolved. The V end was cut by 1 base, the J end by 5 bases, with 11 bases between. The CDR3 spans 15 residues. Per the germline V gene, CDR1 is SGHNT and CDR2 is YENEEA. Filled out from reference TRBV11-3 and TRBJ1-4, the complete variable domain reads EAGVVQSPRYKIIEKKQPVAFWCNPISGHNTLYWYLQNLGQGPELLIRYENEEAVDDSQLPKDRFSAERLKGVDSTLKIQPAELGDSAVYLCASSLVWAPNEKLFFGSGTQLSVL.

This sequence joins TRBV9 and TRBJ2-2, with TRBD1 matching over 8 bases. Germline CDR1 reads SGDLS; CDR2 reads YYNGEE. CDR3 length equals 17 residues. With 0 bases clipped from V and 2 bases from J, the junction kept 6 bases outside the gene matches. The CDR3 nucleotides are TGTGCCAGCAGCGTAGCAGGGCAGGGGGCAAACACCGGGGAGCTGTTTTTT. The encoded protein is CASSVAGQGANTGELFF. Together with reference TRBV9 and TRBJ2-2, the CDR3 gives the full variable domain: DSGVTQTPKHLITATGQRVTLRCSPRSGDLSVYWYQQSLDQGLQFLIQYYNGEERAKGNILERFSAQQFPDLHSELNLSSLELGDSALYFCASSVAGQGANTGELFFGEGSRLTVL.

The V gene is TRBV19, the J gene TRBJ1-5; a possible D gene is TRBD1 (5 bases). This CDR3 has 14 amino acids. Germline lookup yields CDR1 LNHDA and CDR2 SQIVND (reference sequence). V was trimmed by 6 bases and J by 6 bases, leaving 15 bases between them. The CDR3 protein is CASSLVGGSQPQHF. The CDR3, as DNA: TGTGCCAGTAGCTTGGTGGGGGGTAGTCAGCCCCAGCATTTT. The whole variable domain, filled in from reference TRBV19 and TRBJ1-5, reads DGGITQSPKYLFRKEGQNVTLSCEQNLNHDAMYWYRQDPGQGLRLIYYSQIVNDFQKGDIAEGYSVSREKKESFPLTVTSAQKNPTAFYLCASSLVGGSQPQHFGDGTRLSIL.

The chain couples TRBV18 to TRBJ1-4; 8 positions match TRBD1. Trimming cost V 4 bases and J 5 bases; bases outside gene matches: 6. The CDR3 has 15 residues. Germline V gene data show CDR1 as KGHSH and CDR2 as LQKENI. This chain's CDR3 is CASSLAGGRNEKLFF. CDR3 DNA sequence: TGTGCCAGCTCACTTGCAGGGGGCAGGAATGAAAAACTGTTTTTT.

The chain joins TRBV9 to TRBJ1-3, with D perhaps TRBD1 (5 bases). V was cut by 0 bases and J by 1 base, with 8 bases left in between. Germline CDR1 reads SGDLS; CDR2 reads YYNGEE. This CDR3 has 15 amino acids. The CDR3 protein is CASSVGQPSGNTIYF. CDR3 nucleotide sequence: TGTGCCAGCAGCGTAGGACAGCCTTCTGGAAACACCATATATTTT.

In this sample, this clone turned up a few times. V usage is TRBV30 and J usage is TRBJ2-3; weak D call: TRBD2 (5 bases). The germline gives CDR1 GTSNPN, CDR2 SVGIG (reference sequence). Between the trimmed V and J ends, which lost 5 bases and 6 bases, there was a span of 6 bases. The CDR3 loop spans 10 amino acids. The CDR3 nucleotides are TGTGCCTGGGGGGAGGATACGCAGTATTTT. Its translation is CAWGEDTQYF.

Of note for this clone: At the DNA level, this CDR3 is encoded by other sequences in the same sample as well. J is TRBJ2-5 and V is TRBV19, with a weak D call TRBD2 (6 bases). V was shortened by 2 bases and J by 4 bases, with 11 bases between the two germline ends. This CDR3 has 14 residues. Looked up from germline, CDR1 is LNHDA and CDR2 is SQIVND (reference sequence). The CDR3 reads CASSIQGGRETQYF. The CDR3 nucleotides are TGTGCCAGTAGTATACAGGGAGGCCGAGAGACCCAGTACTTC.

The chain links TRBV7-6 to TRBJ2-5; 9 nucleotides match TRBD1. The length of the CDR3 is 15 residues. V shed 1 base, J shed 4 bases, and the junction held 4 bases outside the gene matches. Germline V gene lookup returns CDR1 SGHVS and CDR2 FNYEAQ. The CDR3 is CASSLEWGQGETQYF. The CDR3 DNA is TGTGCCAGCAGCTTAGAATGGGGACAGGGAGAGACCCAGTACTTC.

This rearrangement joins TRBV3-1 (or the pseudogene TRBV3-2) to TRBJ2-7; 9 bases are a match to TRBD2. The length of the CDR3 is 15 residues. Trimming at V came to 1 base and at J to 3 bases, leaving 4 bases not matched to a gene. Germline loops: CDR1 LGHDT, CDR2 YNNKEL (reference sequence). Here the CDR3 reads CASSQGGGAFYEQYF. The DNA of the CDR3 is TGTGCCAGCAGCCAAGGCGGGGGGGCCTTCTACGAGCAGTACTTC.

In nucleotides, the CDR3 is TGTGCCAGCAGCGTCCGGCGGGGGGGAGAGCTGTTTTTT. This gives the protein CASSVRRGGELFF. The rearrangement joins TRBV9 to TRBJ2-2, with 9 bases that match TRBD2. The CDR3 runs to 13 residues. Germline CDR1 SGDLS, CDR2 YYNGEE. Unmatched junction bases numbered 4, after V lost 2 bases and J lost 11 bases.

The rearrangement joins TRBV5-1 to TRBJ2-2; perhaps TRBD2 as D (6 bases). V lost 4 bases, J lost 7 bases, and 17 bases lay in between. The CDR3 spans 15 residues. CDR1 and CDR2 from the germline V gene are SGHRS and YFSETQ. Here the CDR3 reads CASSIGGDNGGELFF. DNA of the CDR3: TGCGCCAGCAGCATAGGAGGGGATAATGGCGGGGAGCTGTTTTTT.

The rearrangement joins TRBV6-5 to TRBJ1-1; TRBD1 matches 7 bases. CDR1 and CDR2 from the germline V gene are MNHEY and SVGAGI. V shed 2 bases, J shed 4 bases, and the junction held 10 bases outside the gene matches. This CDR3 has 16 amino acids. As DNA, the CDR3 is TGTGCCAGCAGTTACGAGACAGGGTGGAAGGGCACTGAAGCTTTCTTT. Encoded protein: CASSYETGWKGTEAFF.

V is TRBV4-3 and J is TRBJ2-5; possibly TRBD2 for D (5 bases). This CDR3 has 16 amino acids. Trimming shortened V by 4 bases and J by 5 bases, and 20 bases separated the two germline ends. CDR1 and CDR2 from the germline V gene are LGHNA and YSLEER. The CDR3, as DNA: TGCGCCAGCAGCCCGACGACTAAGGCGGAACTGGAGACCCAGTACTTC. Translation gives CASSPTTKAELETQYF.

This clone was recorded once. The chain links TRBV7-3 to TRBJ1-1; D uncertain. Germline loops: CDR1 SGHTA, CDR2 FQGTGA. This CDR3 has 14 amino acids. V was trimmed by 5 bases and J by 8 bases, leaving 18 bases between them. The CDR3 protein is CASSITGGSYEAFF. As DNA, the CDR3 is TGTGCCAGCAGCATTACCGGAGGGTCTTACGAAGCTTTCTTT.

This clone was counted only a few times. The CDR3 sequence is CAWSVTGTGVNYGYTF. CDR3 in DNA: TGTGCCTGGAGTGTAACGGGGACAGGGGTCAATTATGGCTACACCTTC. The chain links TRBV30 to TRBJ1-2, with TRBD1 matching over 10 bases. V shed 0 bases and J 5 bases; nucleotides not matched to a gene: 9. This CDR3 comprises 16 residues. Germline V gene sequence: CDR1 GTSNPN, CDR2 SVGIG (reference sequence).

The V call is TRBV5-8, the J call TRBJ1-1; D not certain. Trimming removed 3 bases at V and 6 bases at J, with 18 bases between. Germline CDR1 reads SGHTS; CDR2 reads YDEGEE. The CDR3 has 15 amino acids. The CDR3 is CASSWAGSEGSEAFF. CDR3 bases: TGTGCCAGCAGCTGGGCGGGGTCGGAAGGGTCTGAAGCTTTCTTT.

This clone was detected many times. The chain links TRBV6-2 or TRBV6-3 to TRBJ1-1, with unresolved D. Germline assignment: CDR1 MNHEY and CDR2 SVGEGT. The length of the CDR3 is 15 residues. The V end was cut by 6 bases, the J end by 0 bases, with 14 bases between. DNA for the CDR3: TGTGCCAGCAGCCTCGTCCCTACGGTGAACACTGAAGCTTTCTTT. Protein sequence: CASSLVPTVNTEAFF.

This clone was seen once. V and J are TRBV29-1 and TRBJ1-2; 9 nucleotides match TRBD1. The CDR3 runs 13 residues. The ends lost 7 bases at V and 4 bases at J; junction bases unmatched: 7. Germline V gives CDR1 SQVTM, CDR2 ANQGSEA. The CDR3: CSAGDRAGYGYTF. In DNA form, the CDR3 reads TGCAGCGCGGGGGACAGGGCCGGCTATGGCTACACCTTC. Supplemented by reference TRBV29-1 and TRBJ1-2, the full variable domain reads SAVISQKPSRDICQRGTSLTIQCQVDSQVTMMFWYRQQPGQSLTLIATANQGSEATYESGFVIDKFPISRPNLTFSTLTVSNMSPEDSSIYLCSAGDRAGYGYTFGSGTRLTVV.

V is TRBV7-9 and J is TRBJ1-1, with D unclear. Between the trimmed V and J ends, which lost 1 base and 0 bases, there was a span of 6 bases. The CDR3 consists of 14 residues. Germline assignment: CDR1 SEHNR and CDR2 FQNEAQ (reference sequence). The CDR3 DNA sequence: TGTGCCAGCAGCTTAGGCAGGTTGAACACTGAAGCTTTCTTT. This translates into CASSLGRLNTEAFF.

The chain is built from TRBV10-3 and TRBJ1-2; 9 nucleotides line up with TRBD1. J gave up 6 bases and V 3 bases, and 5 bases lay outside the gene matches. CDR3 length: 14 residues. Germline CDR1 is ENHRY and CDR2 is SYGVKD. Here the CDR3 DNA reads TGTGCCATCAGTGATGGACAGGGGATCGATGGCTACACCTTC. It translates to CAISDGQGIDGYTF.

This clone was seen a single time. The V and J genes are TRBV12-1 and TRBJ1-2; the DNA was not compared with TRBD1, the D call given in the table. TRBV12-1 is reported as a pseudogene. The CDR3 is 15 amino acids. The CDR3 here is CASSFWDRSIYGYTF. For the CDR3, the DNA is TGTGCCAGCAGCTTTTGGGACAGGAGTATCTATGGCTACACCTTC.